The 32 T cell receptor beta chains below come from one sample, sequenced in a study of blood T cell repertoires in COVID-19. Generated by immunoSEQ multiplex PCR, the TCRdb table keeps only in-frame clones and is missing some. This table has 430,000 or so clones, 70% to 90% appearing once. The source material was PBMCs or T cells enriched from blood (not recorded which). These receptors came from a woman aged 40 to 49 who had recovered from COVID-19.

V usage is TRBV7-9 and J usage is TRBJ1-1, with 9 bases lining up with TRBD1. The CDR3 loop spans 15 amino acids. With 5 bases clipped from V and 5 bases from J, the junction kept 9 bases outside the gene matches. Germline CDR1 is SEHNR and CDR2 is FQNEAQ (reference sequence). This chain's CDR3 is CASSPRDREWTEAFF. DNA for the CDR3: TGTGCCAGCAGCCCCCGGGACAGGGAGTGGACTGAAGCTTTCTTT.

The gene calls are TRBV7-7 and TRBJ1-4; unclear D gene. Deletions cut 5 bases from V and 5 bases from J, with 6 bases between. The V gene's germline CDR1 is SSHAT and CDR2 FNYEAQ (reference sequence). CDR3 length: 12 amino acids. CDR3 sequence reads: CASSPGNEKLFF. The CDR3 bases are TGTGCCAGCAGCCCTGGCAATGAAAAACTGTTTTTT.

The J gene is TRBJ1-1, the V gene TRBV5-8; 9 nucleotides align to TRBD1. CDR3 length: 17 residues. V lost 4 bases, J lost 0 bases, and 10 bases stayed unmatched. CDR1 and CDR2 (germline): SGHTS, YDEGEE. CDR3 sequence reads: CASSKGQGRLMNTEAFF. CDR3 DNA: TGTGCCAGCAGCAAGGGACAGGGACGACTCATGAACACTGAAGCTTTCTTT. The whole variable domain, remainder taken from reference TRBV5-8 and TRBJ1-1, is EAGVTQSPTHLIKTRGQQATLRCSPISGHTSVYWYQQALGLGLQFLLWYDEGEERNRGNFPPRFSGRQFPNYSSELNVNALELEDSALYLCASSKGQGRLMNTEAFFGQGTRLTVV.

The CDR3 DNA is TGTGCCACGGGACAGGGCGCTGGAGAGCAGTACTTC. This codes for CATGQGAGEQYF. This chain links TRBV19 with TRBJ2-7; TRBD1 agrees at 9 bases. There are 12 residues in the CDR3. Looked up from germline, CDR1 is LNHDA and CDR2 is SQIVND (reference sequence). Trimming at V came to 10 bases and at J to 7 bases, leaving 8 bases not matched to a gene.

This clone came up once. The rearrangement links TRBV21-1 to TRBJ2-7; the DNA was not compared with TRBD1, the D call given in the table. TRBV21-1 is a known pseudogene. The CDR3 spans 15 residues. CDR3 sequence reads: CASSNLTGSSYEQYF. The CDR3 region has the DNA TGTGCCAGCAGCAACCTGACAGGGAGCTCCTACGAGCAGTACTTC.

The CDR3 sequence is CASSPNSNQPQHF. The CDR3 coding sequence is TGTGCCAGCAGCCCAAATAGCAATCAGCCCCAGCATTTT. The rearrangement links TRBV7-8 to TRBJ1-5; no definite D call. Trimming took off 5 bases at V and 0 bases at J, with 5 bases between the two ends. The CDR3 runs to 13 residues. CDR1 SGHVS and CDR2 FQNEAQ come from the germline V gene. The complete variable domain, with remaining parts taken from reference TRBV7-8 and TRBJ1-5, reads GAGVSQSPRYKVAKRGQDVALRCDPISGHVSLFWYQQALGQGPEFLTYFQNEAQLDKSGLPSDRFFAERPEGSVSTLKIQRTQQEDSAVYLCASSPNSNQPQHFGDGTRLSIL.

This clone was observed once. This chain joins TRBV7-9 and TRBJ2-3, with TRBD1 matching over 9 bases. Per the germline V gene, CDR1 is SEHNR and CDR2 is FQNEAQ (reference sequence). J was trimmed by 4 bases and V by 1 base; bases with no gene match: 12. The length of the CDR3 is 18 residues. CDR3 protein: CASSLDFAGTGSSDTQYF. The CDR3 DNA is TGTGCCAGCAGCTTAGATTTCGCCGGGACAGGGAGTTCAGATACGCAGTATTTT.

The chain employs TRBV10-3 and TRBJ2-7; 12 nucleotides match TRBD2. The V and J ends lost 6 bases and 4 bases, in that order; junction bases with no gene match: 10. Germline CDR1 ENHRY, CDR2 SYGVKD. This CDR3 has 16 residues. The CDR3 here is CAIRHTWTSGKYEQYF. The CDR3 nucleotides read TGTGCCATCAGGCATACTTGGACTAGCGGGAAATACGAGCAGTACTTC.

For the CDR3, the DNA is TGTGCCAGCAGCTCAGCCGGGACTAGCGGGATAAATGAGCAGTTCTTC. Translation: CASSSAGTSGINEQFF. The V and J genes are TRBV7-7 and TRBJ2-1; 13 bases match TRBD2. Germline values: CDR1 SSHAT, CDR2 FNYEAQ (reference sequence). Germline trimming cut 4 bases from V and 7 bases from J; bases unmatched to any gene: 7. The CDR3 sequence is 16 residues long.

The chain has TRBV18 and TRBJ2-7; D perhaps matches TRBD1 (5 bases). Germline loops: CDR1 KGHSH, CDR2 LQKENI. Between the trimmed V and J ends, which lost 4 bases and 5 bases, there was a span of 18 bases. This CDR3 has 15 residues. CDR3 amino acids: CASSRDQGGVDEQYF. DNA for the CDR3: TGTGCCAGCTCACGAGACCAGGGTGGGGTTGACGAGCAGTACTTC.

The chain recombines TRBV5-6 with TRBJ2-2, with 8 positions matching TRBD2. V was clipped by 0 bases and J by 1 base; unmatched bases: 8. The CDR3 loop spans 18 amino acids. Germline V CDR1 and CDR2: SGHDT, YYEEEE. CDR3 sequence reads: CASSLADPGLGNTGELFF. CDR3 nucleotides: TGTGCCAGCAGCTTGGCCGACCCGGGACTAGGGAACACCGGGGAGCTGTTTTTT. The full variable domain, in which reference TRBV5-6 and TRBJ2-2 provide the parts outside the CDR3, is DAGVTQSPTHLIKTRGQQVTLRCSPKSGHDTVSWYQQALGQGPQFIFQYYEEEERQRGNFPDRFSGHQFPNYSSELNVNALLLGDSALYLCASSLADPGLGNTGELFFGEGSRLTVL.

The J gene is TRBJ1-4, the V gene TRBV4-3, with 7 positions matching TRBD1. CDR3 size: 16 residues. J lost 5 bases, V lost 0 bases, and 6 bases had no gene match. The germline gives CDR1 LGHNA, CDR2 YSLEER. The CDR3 here is CASSQDQNRGNEKLFF. In DNA form, the CDR3 reads TGCGCCAGCAGCCAAGATCAGAACAGGGGAAATGAAAAACTGTTTTTT.

The rearrangement uses TRBV7-2 and TRBJ2-7, with 7 positions matching TRBD2. Trimming cost V 11 bases and J 1 base; bases outside gene matches: 20. This CDR3 comprises 17 residues. Looked up from germline, CDR1 is SGHTA and CDR2 is FQGNSA. The CDR3 reads CASMGGNPGLPSYEQYF. CDR3 sequence (DNA): TGTGCCTCAATGGGAGGGAATCCGGGATTACCATCCTACGAGCAGTACTTC.

This chain joins TRBV11-2 and TRBJ2-3; 11 nucleotides match TRBD2. The germline V gene encodes CDR1 SGHAT and CDR2 FQNNGV. J gave up 6 bases and V 0 bases, and 5 bases lay outside the gene matches. The CDR3 is 16 residues long. DNA of the CDR3: TGTGCCAGCAGCTTAGAACTAGCGGGAGACCTGGATACGCAGTATTTT. It translates to CASSLELAGDLDTQYF.

The genes are TRBV7-2 and TRBJ1-4, with unresolved D. With 5 bases removed from V and 0 bases from J, the gap between germline ends came to 7 bases. Per germline, CDR1 SGHTA and CDR2 FQGNSA. The CDR3 spans 14 residues. The CDR3 DNA reads TGTGCCAGCAGCCCGTATGCAACTAATGAAAAACTGTTTTTT. Translation gives CASSPYATNEKLFF.

This clone appeared a few times. This chain joins TRBV6-5 and TRBJ2-6, with D maybe TRBD1 (6 bases). CDR1 MNHEY and CDR2 SVGAGI come from the germline V gene. This CDR3 region has 14 residues. V lost 6 bases, J lost 1 base, and 7 bases lay in between. CDR3 residues: CASSDRSGANVLTF. CDR3 sequence (DNA): TGTGCCAGCAGCGACAGGTCTGGGGCCAACGTCCTGACTTTC.

The chain couples TRBV11-2 to TRBJ2-2; D is perhaps TRBD2 (6 bases). Per germline, CDR1 SGHAT and CDR2 FQNNGV. The CDR3 totals 15 residues. V was trimmed by 5 bases and J by 3 bases, leaving 13 bases between them. Here the CDR3 reads CASSRFREDTGELFF. CDR3 DNA: TGTGCCAGCAGCCGGTTTAGGGAGGACACCGGGGAGCTGTTTTTT.

This clone has a handful of counts. The V and J genes are TRBV15 and TRBJ1-4; TRBD1 might be the D (5 bases). V was clipped by 1 base and J by 5 bases, with 14 bases between them. CDR1 and CDR2 from the germline V gene are LNHNV and YYDKDF (reference sequence). This CDR3 comprises 16 residues. CDR3 amino acids: CATSRGNRRINEKLFF. The CDR3 DNA follows: TGTGCCACCAGCAGAGGGAACAGGCGCATAAATGAAAAACTGTTTTTT.

The CDR3 loop is CAISQGAGNTEAFF. The CDR3 nucleotides are TGTGCCATCAGTCAGGGGGCAGGGAACACTGAAGCTTTCTTT. The chain recombines TRBV10-3 with TRBJ1-1, with 8 bases that match TRBD1. The CDR3 sequence is 14 residues long. Germline V CDR1 and CDR2: ENHRY, SYGVKD. Unmatched junction bases numbered 3, after V lost 5 bases and J lost 1 base.

J is TRBJ2-2 and V is TRBV10-2; 11 bases fit TRBD2. The germline gives CDR1 WSHSY, CDR2 SAAADI. Losses at the gene ends were 8 bases for V and 7 bases for J; bases not matched to a gene: 9. The CDR3 is 15 residues long. CDR3 sequence reads: CASRTSGSLIGELFF. For the CDR3, the DNA is TGCGCCAGCCGCACTAGCGGGAGTTTGATCGGGGAGCTGTTTTTT.

In its sample, this clone was seen once. The chain couples TRBV18 to TRBJ2-7, with D perhaps matching TRBD1 (5 bases). The CDR3 is made up of 14 amino acids. Per the germline V gene, CDR1 is KGHSH and CDR2 is LQKENI. Trimming took 5 bases from V and 5 from J, leaving 16 bases between them. The CDR3 spells CASSYNSGFDEQYF. The CDR3 coding sequence is TGTGCCAGCTCATACAACTCAGGGTTCGACGAGCAGTACTTC.

The V and J genes are TRBV11-2 and TRBJ2-5; D may be TRBD1 (6 bases). The CDR3 spans 15 residues. Per the germline V gene, CDR1 is SGHAT and CDR2 is FQNNGV. V lost 5 bases to trimming and J lost 5 bases, with 18 bases between them. CDR3 residues: CASSPHERDTETQYF. CDR3 bases: TGTGCCAGCAGCCCTCATGAACGGGACACCGAGACCCAGTACTTC. Using reference TRBV11-2 and TRBJ2-5 for the parts outside the CDR3, the full variable domain is EAGVAQSPRYKIIEKRQSVAFWCNPISGHATLYWYQQILGQGPKLLIQFQNNGVVDDSQLPKDRFSAERLKGVDSTLKIQPAKLEDSAVYLCASSPHERDTETQYFGPGTRLLVL.

The CDR3 is CASVRGGLNTEAFF. CDR3 in DNA: TGTGCTAGTGTCCGAGGGGGACTGAACACTGAAGCTTTCTTT. The chain recombines TRBV12-5 with TRBJ1-1; D possibly corresponds to TRBD1 (6 bases). The CDR3 runs to 14 residues. V lost 7 bases and J 0 bases, leaving 12 bases between the germline ends. Looked up from germline, CDR1 is LGHNT and CDR2 is FRNRAP.

The genes are TRBV7-2 and TRBJ2-5; 11 bases agree with TRBD2. CDR3 length equals 15 residues. The V and J ends lost 3 bases and 4 bases, in that order; junction bases with no gene match: 4. Germline values: CDR1 SGHTA, CDR2 FQGNSA. The CDR3 bases are TGTGCCAGCAGCTTTAGCGGGAGGGCTCCAGAGACCCAGTACTTC. As protein: CASSFSGRAPETQYF.

The J gene is TRBJ1-6, the V gene TRBV14; D unresolved. V was clipped by 6 bases and J by 3 bases, with 15 bases between them. Germline values: CDR1 SGHDN, CDR2 FVKESK. The CDR3 is made up of 16 amino acids. CDR3 in DNA: TGTGCCAGCAGTCCCACGCTTCGGGGCTATAATTCACCCCTCCACTTT. It encodes CASSPTLRGYNSPLHF.

CDR3 DNA: TGTGCCAGCAGCGTAGGGGGCCCCTCAGGGGGAGGAGAGACCCAGTACTTC. The encoded protein is CASSVGGPSGGGETQYF. The chain couples TRBV9 to TRBJ2-5, with D perhaps TRBD1 (7 bases). Trimming removed 0 bases at V and 4 bases at J, with 19 bases between. Germline V gene data show CDR1 as SGDLS and CDR2 as YYNGEE. This CDR3 is 17 amino acids long.

This sequence joins TRBV6-5 and TRBJ1-1; weak D call: TRBD1 (5 bases). Germline loops: CDR1 MNHEY, CDR2 SVGAGI. Trimming left V 2 bases short and J 4 bases short, with 14 bases between. This CDR3 contains 15 residues. The CDR3 region has the DNA TGTGCCAGCAGTTACCCGGACATGGGGCCCACTGAAGCTTTCTTT. Its translation is CASSYPDMGPTEAFF.

The chain joins TRBV9 to TRBJ2-5; TRBD1 aligns across 9 bases. Trimming cost V 0 bases and J 5 bases; bases outside gene matches: 5. Germline V gene data show CDR1 as SGDLS and CDR2 as YYNGEE. This CDR3 contains 15 residues. The CDR3 sequence: CASSVEGQGSETQYF. CDR3 nucleotides: TGTGCCAGCAGCGTAGAGGGACAGGGTTCGGAGACCCAGTACTTC.

This rearrangement joins TRBV6-5 to TRBJ2-7, with D possibly TRBD1 on 6 matching bases. Germline-derived CDR1 and CDR2 are MNHEY and SVGAGI. V dropped 0 bases and J dropped 2 bases, with 14 bases sitting between them. This CDR3 contains 16 residues. CDR3 sequence reads: CASSYSVQGPPYEQYF. DNA of the CDR3: TGTGCCAGCAGTTACTCGGTCCAGGGGCCCCCCTACGAGCAGTACTTC.

The V and J genes are TRBV7-8 and TRBJ1-1, with TRBD1 matching 8 bases. CDR1 and CDR2 (germline): SGHVS, FQNEAQ. The V segment lost 3 bases and the J segment 0 bases; nucleotides outside the gene matches: 9. This CDR3 spans 17 amino acids. CDR3 residues: CASSLGAGGVMNTEAFF. The CDR3 DNA reads TGTGCCAGCAGCTTGGGAGCAGGGGGCGTAATGAACACTGAAGCTTTCTTT.

The genes are TRBV13 and TRBJ2-7, with D possibly being TRBD2 (6 bases). This CDR3 is 16 amino acids long. Germline-derived CDR1 and CDR2 are PRHDT and FYEKMQ (reference sequence). V lost 1 base and J 2 bases, leaving 15 bases between the germline ends. The chain's CDR3 is CASSLAGSRRAYEQYF. CDR3 bases: TGTGCCAGCAGCTTAGCCGGGAGCCGGAGGGCCTACGAGCAGTACTTC.

V and J are TRBV30 and TRBJ1-1; 7 positions match TRBD1. The J segment lost 7 bases and the V segment lost 0 bases, leaving 8 bases of the junction unmatched. Per the germline V gene, CDR1 is GTSNPN and CDR2 is SVGIG (reference sequence). The CDR3 loop spans 14 amino acids. In DNA, the CDR3 is TGTGCCTGGAGTGTGGGACAGCTGAACCATGAAGCTTTCTTT. It codes for CAWSVGQLNHEAFF.